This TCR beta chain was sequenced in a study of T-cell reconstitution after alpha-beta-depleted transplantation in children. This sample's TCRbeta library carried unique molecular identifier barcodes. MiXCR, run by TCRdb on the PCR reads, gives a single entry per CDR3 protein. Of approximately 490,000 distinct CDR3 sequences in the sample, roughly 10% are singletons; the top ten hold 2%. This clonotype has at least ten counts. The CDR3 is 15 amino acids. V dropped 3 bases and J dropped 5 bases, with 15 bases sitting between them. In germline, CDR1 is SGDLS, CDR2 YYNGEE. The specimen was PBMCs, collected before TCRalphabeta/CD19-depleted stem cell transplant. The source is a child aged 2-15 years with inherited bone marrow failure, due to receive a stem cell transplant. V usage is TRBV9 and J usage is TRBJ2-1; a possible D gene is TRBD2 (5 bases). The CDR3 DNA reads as TGTGCCAGCAGCGCGAGCGGACGTCGGGACAATGAGCAGTTCTTC. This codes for CASSASGRRDNEQFF.